The rows below give T cell receptor beta chains drawn from one sample of a study of T cells in Graves' hyperthyroidism and ophthalmopathy. TCRdb re-called the multiplex PCR reads with MiXCR, one entry per CDR3 protein. Among around 430,000 distinct CDR3 sequences, around 14% were seen once, and the ten largest hold approximately 32%. The sample comprised blood. All receptors derive from a woman aged 25 to 39 with Graves' hyperthyroidism. The CDR3 runs from the conserved cysteine through the conserved F or W. Each record gives: V gene, clone size, D gene, J gene, CDR3 protein, CDR3 DNA. D genes are given only for firm matches. Not every row has a clone size; where given, it reads once, few, many or a size class.

TRBV20-1	few	.	TRBJ2-2	CSARDPAGSGGELFF	TGCAGTGCTAGAGATCCGGCAGGGTCGGGGGGGGAGCTGTTTTTT
TRBV19	.	.	TRBJ1-1	CASIPGTVNTEAFF	TGTGCCAGTATCCCTGGGACGGTGAACACTGAAGCTTTCTTT
TRBV28	.	.	TRBJ2-6	CASSSSERSGANVLTF	TGTGCCAGCAGCTCCAGTGAGCGCTCTGGGGCCAACGTCCTGACTTTC
TRBV12-3/TRBV12-4	many	.	TRBJ2-7	CASSLVMGREQYF	TGTGCCAGCAGTTTAGTAATGGGGCGGGAGCAGTACTTC
TRBV20-1	.	TRBD1	TRBJ2-2	CSARTGSNTGELFF	TGCAGTGCTAGGACAGGGAGCAACACCGGGGAGCTGTTTTTT
TRBV10-3	.	TRBD2	TRBJ2-7	CAISGAGGTYEQYF	TGTGCCATCAGTGGCGCGGGAGGAACCTACGAGCAGTACTTC
TRBV7-2	many	TRBD2	TRBJ2-7	CASSLISGSTYEQYF	TGTGCCAGCAGCTTAATCAGCGGGAGTACGTACGAGCAGTACTTC
TRBV29-1	few	.	TRBJ1-3	CSVRAADTIYF	TGCAGCGTTCGGGCAGCGGACACCATATATTTT
TRBV11-2	few	.	TRBJ2-7	CASSPAGNLYEQYF	TGTGCCAGCAGCCCGGCGGGCAATCTTTACGAGCAGTACTTC
TRBV5-1	.	.	TRBJ2-5	CASSNRGSQETQYF	TGCGCCAGCAGCAACCGAGGCAGCCAAGAGACCCAGTACTTC
TRBV11-3	many	TRBD1	TRBJ2-7	CASSLGGGSTFSYEQYF	TGTGCCAGCAGCTTAGGAGGGGGCAGTACCTTCTCCTACGAGCAGTACTTC
TRBV9	many	TRBD2	TRBJ2-3	CASSVGTSGTDTQYF	TGTGCCAGCAGTGTGGGGACTAGCGGCACAGATACGCAGTATTTT
TRBV12-3/TRBV12-4	many	.	TRBJ1-1	CASSYRAGNTEAFF	TGTGCCAGCAGTTACAGGGCCGGGAACACTGAAGCTTTCTTT
TRBV11-3	.	.	TRBJ1-1	CASSLPTKWPRRDTEAFF	TGTGCCAGCAGCTTACCCACAAAGTGGCCCAGGAGGGACACTGAAGCTTTCTTT
TRBV6-1	many	.	TRBJ2-7	CASPQTDGSEQYF	TGTGCCAGCCCACAAACGGACGGATCCGAGCAGTACTTC
TRBV10-2	few	TRBD2	TRBJ2-3	CASSGPGGKRASDTQYF	TGCGCCAGCAGTGGGCCGGGAGGGAAGCGGGCGTCAGATACGCAGTATTTT
TRBV7-9	.	.	TRBJ2-7	CASSLSQVYEQYF	TGTGCCAGCAGCTTAAGTCAAGTCTACGAGCAGTACTTC
TRBV25-1	.	TRBD2	TRBJ2-1	CASSEGLAGGHEQFF	TGTGCCAGCAGTGAAGGCCTAGCGGGAGGCCATGAGCAGTTCTTC
TRBV30	many	.	TRBJ1-5	CASSEESYQPQHF	TGTGCCTCGTCCGAGGAGTCCTATCAGCCCCAGCATTTT
TRBV3-1	.	.	TRBJ2-2	CASSLGTDPNTGELFF	TGTGCCAGCAGCCTCGGGACGGATCCGAACACCGGGGAGCTGTTTTTT
TRBV20-1	.	TRBD1	TRBJ2-3	CSASVRQGSTDTQYF	TGCAGTGCTAGCGTTAGACAGGGAAGTACAGATACGCAGTATTTT
TRBV20-1	many	.	TRBJ2-7	CSAREQNSYEQYF	TGCAGTGCTAGAGAACAGAATTCCTACGAGCAGTACTTC
TRBV12-3/TRBV12-4	few	TRBD1	TRBJ2-3	CASSLSTGGSSTDTQYF	TGTGCCAGCAGCTTATCAACAGGGGGCTCTAGCACAGATACGCAGTATTTT
TRBV7-9	many	.	TRBJ2-7	CASAPTPGGPSEQYF	TGTGCCAGCGCCCCAACCCCAGGAGGGCCGAGCGAGCAGTACTTC
TRBV18	many	TRBD1	TRBJ1-6	CASSSGQGTSPLHF	TGTGCCAGCTCATCAGGACAGGGTACTTCACCCCTCCACTTT
TRBV12-3/TRBV12-4	many	TRBD2	TRBJ2-1	CASGTSGGDEQFF	TGTGCCAGCGGGACTAGCGGGGGTGATGAGCAGTTCTTC
TRBV7-9	few	TRBD2	TRBJ2-1	CASSLWRGAEYNEQFF	TGTGCCAGCAGCTTATGGCGGGGGGCGGAATACAATGAGCAGTTCTTC
TRBV27	.	.	TRBJ1-6	CASRPGETGYSPLHF	TGTGCCAGCAGACCCGGGGAAACTGGGTATTCACCCCTCCACTTT
TRBV24-1	many	TRBD1	TRBJ2-7	CATSDISAGTGGEQYF	TGTGCCACCAGTGACATTTCGGCCGGGACAGGGGGCGAGCAGTACTTC
TRBV12-3/TRBV12-4	many	TRBD2	TRBJ2-5	CASSFSKLAGVAETQYF	TGTGCCAGCAGTTTTAGTAAGCTAGCGGGAGTCGCAGAGACCCAGTACTTC
TRBV5-1	.	.	TRBJ2-5	CASSDSGTLVPHF	TGCGCCAGCAGCGACTCCGGGACTCTAGTACCGCACTTC
TRBV6-2/TRBV6-3	.	.	TRBJ1-1	CASSSRGPAEAFF	TGTGCCAGCAGTTCCCGGGGCCCGGCTGAAGCTTTCTTT
TRBV3-1	many	.	TRBJ2-3	CASSRIRADTQYF	TGTGCCAGCAGCCGGATCCGGGCAGATACGCAGTATTTT
TRBV10-3	many	.	TRBJ2-5	CAISGEPQETQYF	TGTGCCATCAGTGGCGAACCTCAAGAGACCCAGTACTTC
TRBV20-1	many	.	TRBJ2-5	CSARLTGQETQYF	TGCAGTGCTAGATTAACTGGACAAGAGACCCAGTACTTC
TRBV29-1	.	.	TRBJ2-3	CSLRGGSTDTQYF	TGCAGCTTACGGGGCGGGAGCACAGATACGCAGTATTTT
TRBV27	.	TRBD2	TRBJ2-5	CASSMGLARLNF	TGTGCCAGCAGCATGGGACTAGCGCGACTCAACTTC
TRBV5-5	many	.	TRBJ2-3	CASSLAPQANTDTQYF	TGTGCCAGCAGCTTGGCCCCACAGGCGAACACAGATACGCAGTATTTT
TRBV20-1	.	.	TRBJ2-1	CSAVSAVNEQFF	TGCAGTGCAGTGTCCGCAGTCAATGAGCAGTTCTTC
TRBV2	many	.	TRBJ2-3	CARTTVNTQYF	TGTGCCAGGACGACCGTAAATACGCAGTATTTT
TRBV3-1	.	.	TRBJ2-1	CASSQGGANEQFF	TGTGCCAGCAGCCAAGGGGGGGCCAATGAGCAGTTCTTC
TRBV4-2	.	.	TRBJ2-3	CASSQSRFRLASTDTQYF	TGTGCCAGCAGCCAATCTAGGTTCAGGCTAGCTAGCACAGATACGCAGTATTTT
TRBV6-5	.	.	TRBJ2-1	CASSLQGGSYEQFF	TGTGCCAGCAGTTTACAGGGTGGGTCCTACGAGCAGTTCTTC
TRBV10-3	.	TRBD2	TRBJ2-3	CAISERDPSTDTQYF	TGTGCCATCAGCGAGCGGGACCCCTCCACAGATACGCAGTATTTT
TRBV18	.	TRBD1	TRBJ1-2	CASSPGQGASYGYTF	TGTGCCAGCTCACCCGGACAGGGGGCATCCTATGGCTACACCTTC
TRBV7-8	.	.	TRBJ2-5	CASSGTGTEGETQYF	TGTGCCAGCAGCGGAACCGGGACGGAGGGCGAGACCCAGTACTTC
TRBV30	.	TRBD2	TRBJ2-3	CAWSRSGSTTDTQYF	TGTGCCTGGAGCCGTAGCGGGAGCACCACAGATACGCAGTATTTT
TRBV30	many	.	TRBJ1-5	CAWSLTGLLGQPQHF	TGTGCCTGGAGTTTAACAGGGTTGCTGGGTCAGCCCCAGCATTTT
TRBV7-2	many	TRBD2	TRBJ2-7	CASSSPGLASSYEQYF	TGTGCCAGCAGCTCCCCGGGACTAGCGAGTTCCTACGAGCAGTACTTC
TRBV18	many	.	TRBJ2-3	CASSPNSGQDTQYF	TGTGCCAGCTCACCAAACAGTGGACAAGATACGCAGTATTTT
TRBV29-1	.	.	TRBJ1-2	CSVADGAVSYGYTF	TGCAGCGTGGCCGATGGGGCCGTTAGCTATGGCTACACCTTC
TRBV19	.	TRBD2	TRBJ2-2	CASSHSGKLPNTGELFF	TGTGCCAGTAGCCACAGCGGGAAACTCCCGAACACCGGGGAGCTGTTTTTT
TRBV18	many	TRBD1	TRBJ2-3	CASSPGTADTQYF	TGTGCCAGCAGCCCAGGGACAGCAGATACGCAGTATTTT
TRBV19	few	TRBD1	TRBJ2-1	CASSMWQGVGDEQFF	TGTGCCAGTAGTATGTGGCAGGGGGTCGGGGATGAGCAGTTCTTC
TRBV25-1	few	.	TRBJ1-2	CASSGRGYGYTF	TGTGCCAGCAGTGGCCGTGGCTATGGCTACACCTTC
TRBV12-3/TRBV12-4	many	TRBD1	TRBJ1-1	CASSLGTGGGVIEAFF	TGTGCCAGCAGTTTGGGGACAGGGGGCGGTGTAATTGAAGCTTTCTTT
TRBV30	many	.	TRBJ1-4	CAWGEQGGEKLFF	TGTGCCTGGGGTGAGCAGGGAGGTGAAAAACTGTTTTTT
TRBV7-8	few	.	TRBJ2-1	CASSLRINLGYNEQFF	TGTGCCAGCAGCTTACGAATTAACCTGGGATACAATGAGCAGTTCTTC
TRBV6-1	many	TRBD1	TRBJ1-5	CASSPSGTGYPNQPQHF	TGTGCCAGCAGTCCATCCGGGACAGGTTACCCCAATCAGCCCCAGCATTTT